The present entry profiles one T cell receptor beta chain with its context. The participants were between about 18 and 100 years old and came from under 25 US areas. The V gene end was trimmed by 1 base and the J gene end by 6 bases; junction bases not matched to a gene: 7. CDR1 is SGHRS and CDR2 is YFSETQ in the germline V gene. This CDR3 spans 16 amino acids. This sample is part of a study of blood T cell repertoires in COVID-19. The table came from immunoSEQ multiplex PCR; TCRdb's copy has only in-frame clones and leaves some out. This sample carries a few hundred thousand clones, approximately 90% of them seen once, and the ten largest clones take around 5.9%.

This receptor was identified in a woman aged 30 to 39 who had recovered from COVID-19. Sample: PBMCs or T cells enriched from blood (not recorded which). This chain joins TRBV5-1 and TRBJ2-3, with 11 bases aligning to TRBD2. The CDR3 nucleotides read TGCGCCAGCAGCTTGAGTAGCGGGGGGGCCAGGGATACGCAGTATTTT. It yields the protein CASSLSSGGARDTQYF. Supplemented by reference TRBV5-1 and TRBJ2-3, the full variable domain reads KAGVTQTPRYLIKTRGQQVTLSCSPISGHRSVSWYQQTPGQGLQFLFEYFSETQRNKGNFPGRFSGRQFSNSRSEMNVSTLELGDSALYLCASSLSSGGARDTQYFGPGTRLTVL.